Here is one T cell receptor (beta chain) with its context. This entry is derived from a study of blood T cell repertoires in COVID-19. Per the authors' pipeline: From reference gene primer amplification, estimates of nucleated cell counts were derived. Sequenced by immunoSEQ multiplex PCR; TCRdb stores in-frame clones only, minus some. D and trimming come from the DNA, and the V and J calls and clone size come from that table. The table records 40,000 to 60,000 clones, around 86% of them present only once. The clonotype comes from a middle-aged man with active COVID-19. Sequencing was performed on peripheral blood.

This CDR3 reads CASSIELAGITDTQYF. In DNA, the CDR3 is TGTGCCAGCAGTATAGAACTAGCGGGAATCACAGATACGCAGTATTTT. The chain employs TRBV28 and TRBJ2-3, with 10 nucleotides matching TRBD2. Germline trimming cut 5 bases from V and 2 bases from J; bases unmatched to any gene: 7. This CDR3 region has 16 residues. Germline CDR1 reads MDHEN; CDR2 reads SYDVKM.